This T cell receptor (beta chain) was captured in a study of shared clonotypes between healthy human individuals. General study findings and limits: Rarefaction gave evidence that sorted-subset sequencing remained incomplete despite large depth. In several donors, around 5% of naive CD4 clonotypes appeared in common.

The donor population consisted of healthy HIV-negative adults with no recent acute infections or vaccinations. Every contributor of samples was a Caucasian grown-up residing in Nashville, Tennessee. With regard to this clone: Its antigen is currently unknown.

Germline assignment: CDR1 SGHNT and CDR2 YENEEA. This CDR3 has 15 amino acids. Trimming took 6 bases from V and 7 from J; bases not matched to a gene: 7. Clones were read by immunoSEQ multiplex PCR, and TCRdb kept only the in-frame ones, dropping some. The sample holds about 1.1 million clones, approximately 80% seen once. The sample was memory CD4+ T cells from PBMCs. Indicated subset: CD45RA-negative fraction. This chain uses TRBV11-3 with TRBJ2-1; 12 nucleotides match TRBD2. This TCR came from a man aged 18 to 29 in good health. Some clones in this sample may be carry-over from other donors' samples. DNA of the CDR3: TGTGCCAGCAGTAAGCTAGCGGGAGGGGGAAATGAGCAGTTCTTC. This sequence encodes CASSKLAGGGNEQFF.